This T cell receptor beta chain is drawn from a study of T cells in localized non-small cell lung cancer. Germline lookup yields CDR1 MDHEN and CDR2 SYDVKM. Trimming removed 4 bases from V and 8 bases from J; junction bases left unmatched: 14. The CDR3 is 16 residues long. The repertoire was sequenced with immunoSEQ multiplex PCR; TCRdb's copy has only in-frame clones and lacks some. Of tens of thousands of clones listed, more than 80% are singletons. This rearrangement joins TRBV28 to TRBJ2-1; 7 positions match TRBD2. The specimen was peripheral blood mononuclear cells, collected before any cancer treatment. The receptor's source is an older male donor with stage II lung adenocarcinoma. The CDR3 loop is CASSSVGGGRSDEQFF. As DNA, the CDR3 is TGTGCCAGCAGTTCCGTCGGAGGCGGGAGAAGCGATGAGCAGTTCTTC.